Each of the 29 T cell receptor beta chains below was sequenced from the same sample in a study of cytomegalovirus exposure and HLA in healthy donors. Researchers ran the PCR with 60 Vbeta and 13 Jbeta primers. Profiled with immunoSEQ multiplex PCR; TCRdb holds only in-frame clones, not every one. The table has tens of thousands of clones, roughly 80% seen once. Sample: PBMCs. These receptors were collected from a male donor in good health and CMV-seropositive.

This chain uses TRBV27 with TRBJ1-2; D is unclear. This CDR3 is 12 amino acids long. Per germline, CDR1 MNHEY and CDR2 SMNVEV (reference sequence). The ends were cut back, 6 bases at V and 0 bases at J, with 5 bases in the middle. The CDR3 DNA reads TGTGCCAGCAGGGCAGCTAACTATGGCTACACCTTC. Translation: CASRAANYGYTF.

A few counts support this clone. The chain has TRBV19 and TRBJ1-3; a possible D gene is TRBD1 (6 bases). The CDR3 is made up of 16 amino acids. Trimming took off 4 bases at V and 15 bases at J, with 28 bases between the two ends. Germline assignment: CDR1 LNHDA and CDR2 SQIVND (reference sequence). The CDR3 protein is CASSRAPGHLALIPYF. In DNA, the CDR3 is TGTGCCAGTAGTAGGGCTCCGGGACACCTTGCTTTAATCCCATATTTT.

This sequence joins TRBV5-1 and TRBJ2-2, with a possible D match to TRBD2 (5 bases). Germline V lookup: CDR1 SGHRS, CDR2 YFSETQ. The ends were cut back, 0 bases at V and 4 bases at J, with 13 bases in the middle. The CDR3 is 16 residues long. The CDR3 region is CASSLDPLAGTGELFF. The CDR3 DNA follows: TGCGCCAGCAGCTTGGATCCGCTAGCTGGCACCGGGGAGCTGTTTTTT.

This rearrangement joins TRBV28 to TRBJ1-1; no firm D call. The CDR3 extends over 14 amino acids. Trimming took off 1 base at V and 3 bases at J, with 9 bases between the two ends. CDR1 and CDR2 (germline): MDHEN, SYDVKM. In nucleotides, the CDR3 is TGTGCCAGCAGTTTATACAAATACGACACTGAAGCTTTCTTT. Its protein is CASSLYKYDTEAFF.

The V gene is TRBV2, the J gene TRBJ2-7; maybe TRBD2 (6 bases). V shed 7 bases and J shed 3 bases, with 16 bases lying between them. Germline V gene data show CDR1 as SNHLY and CDR2 as FYNNEI. This CDR3 is 14 amino acids long. CDR3 in amino acids: CASILGRRDYEQYF. The DNA for the CDR3 is TGTGCCAGCATACTAGGGAGGAGGGACTACGAGCAGTACTTC.

This chain uses TRBV29-1 with TRBJ2-5; 7 nucleotides line up with TRBD2. Germline CDR1 and CDR2: SQVTM and ANQGSEA. V lost 6 bases and J lost 1; bases outside the gene matches: 8. This CDR3 has 14 amino acids. CDR3 DNA: TGCAGCGTCCTGCGGGGGACCACCCAAGAGACCCAGTACTTC. Its translation is CSVLRGTTQETQYF. The whole variable domain, remainder taken from reference TRBV29-1 and TRBJ2-5, is SAVISQKPSRDICQRGTSLTIQCQVDSQVTMMFWYRQQPGQSLTLIATANQGSEATYESGFVIDKFPISRPNLTFSTLTVSNMSPEDSSIYLCSVLRGTTQETQYFGPGTRLLVL.

This chain joins TRBV30 and TRBJ1-2; the D gene is possibly TRBD1 (6 bases). CDR3 length: 13 residues. Germline lookup yields CDR1 GTSNPN and CDR2 SVGIG (reference sequence). V dropped 5 bases and J dropped 6 bases, with 16 bases sitting between them. CDR3 sequence: CAWARGRWNGYTF. The CDR3, as DNA: TGTGCCTGGGCCAGGGGTAGGTGGAATGGCTACACCTTC.

The chain couples TRBV13 to TRBJ2-7, with 9 bases that match TRBD1. CDR1 is PRHDT and CDR2 is FYEKMQ in the germline V gene (reference sequence). This CDR3 is built from 15 residues. Germline trimming cut 10 bases from V and 0 bases from J; bases unmatched to any gene: 10. CDR3 in amino acids: CATAPGQGFSYEQYF. CDR3 in DNA: TGTGCCACTGCTCCGGGACAGGGTTTCTCCTACGAGCAGTACTTC.

The rearrangement links TRBV7-3 to TRBJ2-2; 10 nucleotides agree with TRBD2. The germline CDR1 and CDR2 sequences are SGHTA and FQGTGA. This CDR3 contains 17 residues. The ends lost 5 bases at V and 4 bases at J; junction bases unmatched: 10. In nucleotides, the CDR3 is TGTGCCAGCAGCGGTTTAGCGGGGGGCCAGATCACCGGGGAGCTGTTTTTT. Translation: CASSGLAGGQITGELFF.

This sequence joins TRBV19 and TRBJ1-2, with 7 bases matching TRBD1. The CDR3 length is 13 residues. CDR1 is LNHDA, CDR2 SQIVND, per germline (reference sequence). Losses at the gene ends were 3 bases for V and 8 bases for J; bases not matched to a gene: 6. The CDR3 nucleotides are TGTGCCAGTAGTATGGGACAGTTGGGCGGCTACACCTTC. Protein sequence: CASSMGQLGGYTF.

V usage is TRBV27 and J usage is TRBJ1-1; no clear D gene. The V gene lost 3 bases and the J gene lost 5 bases, with 13 bases spanning the gap. The V gene's germline CDR1 is MNHEY and CDR2 SMNVEV (reference sequence). The CDR3 covers 14 residues. The CDR3 region has the DNA TGTGCCAGCAGTTTTGGCTTACCGGGAACTGAAGCTTTCTTT. It yields the protein CASSFGLPGTEAFF.

This chain uses TRBV4-1 with TRBJ1-1; D possibly corresponds to TRBD1 (6 bases). Trimming left V 3 bases short and J 1 base short, with 12 bases between. The CDR3 totals 15 residues. Per germline, CDR1 MGHRA and CDR2 YSYEKL. CDR3 nucleotides: TGCGCCAGCAGCCATATAGGACAGCAGAACACTGAAGCTTTCTTT. Residues: CASSHIGQQNTEAFF.

V gene TRBV19 combines with J gene TRBJ1-5; TRBD1 aligns across 8 bases. Trimming took 4 bases from V and 4 from J; bases not matched to a gene: 12. The CDR3 extends over 17 amino acids. CDR1 is LNHDA and CDR2 is SQIVND in the germline V gene (reference sequence). The CDR3 DNA is TGTGCCAGTAGTAGCATTAAGGACAGGGAAAAAAATCAGCCCCAGCATTTT. It specifies CASSSIKDREKNQPQHF.

The chain carries TRBV19 and TRBJ1-1; 7 bases match TRBD1. The CDR3 has 14 amino acids. The V gene end was trimmed by 4 bases and the J gene end by 3 bases; junction bases not matched to a gene: 5. Germline V gene data show CDR1 as LNHDA and CDR2 as SQIVND (reference sequence). The CDR3, as DNA: TGTGCCAGTAGTAAGGGGGCGGCGTACACTGAAGCTTTCTTT. Protein product: CASSKGAAYTEAFF.

V is TRBV19 and J is TRBJ2-7, with 8 bases that match TRBD2. Germline values: CDR1 LNHDA, CDR2 SQIVND (reference sequence). CDR3 length: 17 residues. V dropped 1 base and J dropped 0; count of bases not matched to a gene: 8. The CDR3 DNA reads TGTGCCAGTAGTATAGTCAAAGGAGCGGGGGCCTCCTACGAGCAGTACTTC. Its protein product is CASSIVKGAGASYEQYF.

This clone was detected only once. The V call is TRBV4-1, the J call TRBJ1-2; no clear D gene. The CDR3 loop spans 14 amino acids. Germline-derived CDR1 and CDR2 are MGHRA and YSYEKL. Trimming cost V 0 bases and J 8 bases, with 13 bases left between them. CDR3 protein: CASSQDRQVGGYTF. DNA for the CDR3: TGCGCCAGCAGCCAAGATCGCCAGGTAGGAGGCTACACCTTC.

The count of this clone is one. This chain uses TRBV7-4 with TRBJ2-7; no clear D gene. Germline-derived CDR1 and CDR2 are SGHVT and SQSDAQ. The CDR3 loop spans 11 amino acids. Trimming left V 2 bases short and J 3 bases short, with 2 bases between. The CDR3 here is CASSLYYEQYF. In DNA, the CDR3 is TGTGCCAGCAGCTTATACTACGAGCAGTACTTC.

The J gene is TRBJ2-7, the V gene TRBV5-4; 10 nucleotides match TRBD1. This CDR3 contains 15 residues. Germline V CDR1 and CDR2: SGHNT, YYREEE (reference sequence). The V and J ends lost 4 bases and 4 bases, in that order; junction bases with no gene match: 8. The chain's CDR3 is CASSRGTGDKYEQYF. In DNA, the CDR3 is TGTGCCAGCAGCCGAGGGACAGGGGATAAGTACGAGCAGTACTTC.

V and J are TRBV5-1 and TRBJ2-1, with D tentatively TRBD2 (6 bases). Germline-derived CDR1 and CDR2 are SGHRS and YFSETQ. The CDR3 spans 14 residues. V lost 0 bases to trimming and J lost 2 bases, with 6 bases between them. The CDR3, as DNA: TGCGCCAGCAGCTTGGGCGGGGCCTACAATGAGCAGTTCTTC. As protein: CASSLGGAYNEQFF.

The chain combines TRBV4-3 with TRBJ2-7, with 14 bases fitting TRBD2. CDR1 is LGHNA and CDR2 is YSLEER in the germline V gene. V shed 1 base, J shed 1 base, and the junction held 9 bases outside the gene matches. CDR3 length equals 19 residues. The DNA of the CDR3 is TGCGCCAGCAGCCAAGTCGGACTAGCGGGGGGTCCGAAGTCCTACGAGCAGTACTTC. This sequence encodes CASSQVGLAGGPKSYEQYF.

The gene calls are TRBV15 and TRBJ2-3; 8 nucleotides match TRBD2. From germline, CDR1 is LNHNV and CDR2 YYDKDF (reference sequence). V lost 9 bases, J lost 4 bases, and 9 bases stayed unmatched. The CDR3 is made up of 14 amino acids. The CDR3: CATYGAGGADTQYF. The CDR3 DNA follows: TGTGCCACTTATGGGGCGGGGGGTGCAGATACGCAGTATTTT.

In its sample, this clone was seen once. V gene TRBV5-1 combines with J gene TRBJ1-4; D call uncertain. The CDR3 has 14 amino acids. Germline CDR1 and CDR2: SGHRS and YFSETQ. Trimming shortened V by 4 bases and J by 4 bases, and 11 bases separated the two germline ends. The CDR3 loop reads CASSQRGDNEKLFF. CDR3 in DNA: TGCGCCAGCAGCCAGCGCGGCGATAATGAAAAACTGTTTTTT.

The chain uses TRBV4-3 and TRBJ2-1; no definite D call. The CDR3 extends over 14 amino acids. Trimming removed 0 bases at V and 6 bases at J, with 9 bases between. Germline CDR1 LGHNA, CDR2 YSLEER. In DNA, the CDR3 is TGCGCCAGCAGCCAAGATCGGCGGATCAATGAGCAGTTCTTC. Protein: CASSQDRRINEQFF.

In this sample, this clone turned up many times. The chain has TRBV30 and TRBJ1-5; D uncertain. Germline loops: CDR1 GTSNPN, CDR2 SVGIG (reference sequence). This CDR3 is 15 amino acids long. Trimming removed 5 bases from V and 4 bases from J, with 18 bases in between. CDR3 DNA sequence: TGTGCCTGGTCTATGGCGGGCCAGGTTAATCAGCCCCAGCATTTT. It yields the protein CAWSMAGQVNQPQHF.

The V gene is TRBV29-1, the J gene TRBJ2-7, with D perhaps TRBD1 (5 bases). CDR1 is SQVTM, CDR2 ANQGSEA, per germline. The CDR3 has 17 residues. The V and J ends lost 4 bases and 0 bases respectively, with 22 bases between them. The DNA for the CDR3 is TGCAGCGTTGCCCTTATCTTGACAGAACATAGCTCCTACGAGCAGTACTTC. It translates to CSVALILTEHSSYEQYF.

This rearrangement joins TRBV27 to TRBJ2-7, with D possibly being TRBD2 (5 bases). The CDR3 runs to 17 residues. Germline-derived CDR1 and CDR2 are MNHEY and SMNVEV (reference sequence). V lost 6 bases to trimming and J lost 2 bases, with 23 bases between them. For the CDR3, the DNA is TGTGCCAGCAGGTATCGTGCCGTCGGGATTGGGACCTACGAGCAGTACTTC. Its protein product is CASRYRAVGIGTYEQYF.

The J gene is TRBJ2-1, the V gene TRBV19; no reliable D call. The germline V and J ends were trimmed by 5 bases and 7 bases, with 12 bases remaining between them. Germline V gene lookup returns CDR1 LNHDA and CDR2 SQIVND (reference sequence). The CDR3 covers 13 residues. Here the CDR3 reads CASSHGNRNEQFF. The CDR3 DNA is TGTGCCAGTAGTCACGGAAACAGAAATGAGCAGTTCTTC.

The count of this clone is one. The chain is built from TRBV9 and TRBJ2-5, with 16 bases matching TRBD2. The CDR3 length is 17 residues. After removal of 3 bases from V and 5 bases from J, the junction contained 7 bases not matched to a gene. Germline V gene lookup returns CDR1 SGDLS and CDR2 YYNGEE. The CDR3 DNA reads TGTGCCAGCAGCGAGGGGACTAGCGGGGGGGCCGGGGAGACCCAGTACTTC. Protein product: CASSEGTSGGAGETQYF.

The chain links TRBV6-6 to TRBJ1-2, with a weak D call TRBD1 (6 bases). Per germline, CDR1 MNHNY and CDR2 SVGAGI (reference sequence). This CDR3 comprises 13 residues. V was pared by 7 bases and J by 2 bases, with 11 bases between. CDR3 region: CASTATGNYGYTF. The CDR3 DNA reads TGTGCCAGCACAGCTACAGGGAACTATGGCTACACCTTC.